The T cell receptor beta chain described here comes from a study of T cells after somatic rescue of genetic block. Only in-frame clones appear in the TCRdb table, and some are missing; sequencing was by immunoSEQ multiplex PCR. The data show about 67,000 clones, 92% seen once. The ends lost 0 bases at V and 4 bases at J; junction bases unmatched: 5. The CDR3 is 16 residues long. Germline V lookup: CDR1 MNHEY, CDR2 SVGAGI. A word on this clone: The sample has other DNA sequences that encode this CDR3 too.

The chain employs TRBV6-5 and TRBJ2-7; 11 nucleotides align to TRBD2. The sequence came from a middle-aged man. Sample: peripheral blood mononuclear cells (PBMCs). CDR3 nucleotides: TGTGCCAGCAGTTACTCGATGACTAGCGGGACGTACGAGCAGTACTTC. Its protein is CASSYSMTSGTYEQYF.